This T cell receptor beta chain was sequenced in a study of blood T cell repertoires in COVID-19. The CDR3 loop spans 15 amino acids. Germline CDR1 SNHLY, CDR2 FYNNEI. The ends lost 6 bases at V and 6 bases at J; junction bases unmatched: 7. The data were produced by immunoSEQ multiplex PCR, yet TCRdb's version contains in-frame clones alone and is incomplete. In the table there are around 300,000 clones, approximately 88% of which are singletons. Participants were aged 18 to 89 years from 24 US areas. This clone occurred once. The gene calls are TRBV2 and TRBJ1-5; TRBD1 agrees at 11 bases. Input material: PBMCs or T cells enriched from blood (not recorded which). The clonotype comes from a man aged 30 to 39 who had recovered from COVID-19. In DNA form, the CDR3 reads TGTGCCAGCAGGGGAGGGACAGGGGGGATTCAGCCCCAGCATTTT. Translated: CASRGGTGGIQPQHF.